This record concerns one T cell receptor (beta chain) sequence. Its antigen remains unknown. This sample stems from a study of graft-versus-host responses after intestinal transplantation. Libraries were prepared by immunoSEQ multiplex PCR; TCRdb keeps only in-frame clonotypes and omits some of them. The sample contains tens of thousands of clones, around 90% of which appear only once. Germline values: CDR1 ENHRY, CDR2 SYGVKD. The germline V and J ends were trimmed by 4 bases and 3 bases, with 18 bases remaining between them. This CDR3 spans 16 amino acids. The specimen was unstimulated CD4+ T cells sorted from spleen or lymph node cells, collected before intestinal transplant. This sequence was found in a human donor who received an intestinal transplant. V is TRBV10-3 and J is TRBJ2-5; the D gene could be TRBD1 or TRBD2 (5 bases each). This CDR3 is CAISGGTGSVEETQYF. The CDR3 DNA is TGTGCCATCAGTGGTGGGACGGGGTCTGTGGAAGAGACCCAGTACTTC.